This T cell receptor beta chain was recorded in a study of OX40 agonist ivuxolimab in advanced cancers. Clones were read by immunoSEQ multiplex PCR, and TCRdb kept only the in-frame ones, dropping some. The data show 25,000 to 35,000 clones, with approximately 88% seen just once and under 25% held by the top ten. Germline V gene data show CDR1 as SGHRS and CDR2 as YFSETQ. V lost 1 base and J 5 bases, leaving 14 bases between the germline ends. CDR3 size: 15 residues. This clone was counted at least ten times. The clonotype was recovered from an adult with an advanced solid tumor such as melanoma, head and neck, liver or kidney cancer. Source: CD4+ or CD8+ T cells sorted from blood, taken in a trial of the OX40 agonist ivuxolimab. The chain links TRBV5-1 to TRBJ2-3; a weak D match, TRBD2 (5 bases). The CDR3 DNA reads TGCGCCAGCAGCTTGAAATGGGGAGCGGAAGATACGCAGTATTTT. Encoded protein: CASSLKWGAEDTQYF.